This is a list of T cell receptor beta chains from one sample in a study of identical twins. Each CDR3 protein gets one entry after TCRdb re-called the 5' RACE reads with MiXCR. Of more than 200,000 distinct CDR3 sequences in the sample, roughly an eighth are singletons; the top ten hold 8.8%. Sequencing input: memory (CD45RO+) T cells sorted from blood. Every receptor here comes from a woman under 30 in good health. The CDR3 runs from the conserved cysteine through the conserved F or W. Each record gives: J gene, D gene, V gene, clone size, CDR3 length, CDR3 DNA, CDR3 protein. D genes are given only for firm matches. The size entry is marked missing in some rows and otherwise reads once, few, many or a size class.

>TRBJ2-3|.|TRBV6-1|few|14
TGTGCCAGCAGTCAACCAGGGAGTGCAGATACGCAGTATTTT
CASSQPGSADTQYF
>TRBJ2-7|.|TRBV29-1|many|12
TGCAGCGCCTCGGGGACGGGGTACGAGCAGTACTTC
CSASGTGYEQYF
>TRBJ1-2|.|TRBV6-5|.|16
TGTGCCAGCAGTTACTCTCAGACAGTTTGGAACTATGGCTACACCTTC
CASSYSQTVWNYGYTF
>TRBJ2-7|TRBD2|TRBV7-2|few|15
TGTGCCAGCAGACCTCCCGGGACTACTACCTACGAGCAGTACTTC
CASRPPGTTTYEQYF
>TRBJ2-3|.|TRBV7-9|many|16
TGTGCCAGCAGCTTAGGGCTTGAGATAAGCACAGATACGCAGTATTTT
CASSLGLEISTDTQYF
>TRBJ2-7|.|TRBV6-6|few|13
TGTGCCAGCAGTACACAGGGACCCTACGAGCAGTACTTC
CASSTQGPYEQYF
>TRBJ2-1|TRBD2|TRBV29-1|few|16
TGCAGCGTTGAGTCGCGACTAGCAGATTCGTACAATGAGCAGTTCTTC
CSVESRLADSYNEQFF
>TRBJ2-7|TRBD1|TRBV7-9|.|15
TGTGCCAGCAGCTTAAGGGGACAGGTTTCGGTCGAGCAGTACTTC
CASSLRGQVSVEQYF
>TRBJ1-3|.|TRBV18|.|18
TGTGCCAGCTCACCCTCGGGACTCCGAGGGACCTCTGGAAACACCATATATTTT
CASSPSGLRGTSGNTIYF
>TRBJ1-6|TRBD1|TRBV6-5|few|15
TGTGCCAGCAGTTATCGGACAGGCGGGAATTCACCCCTCCACTTT
CASSYRTGGNSPLHF
>TRBJ2-1|TRBD2|TRBV2|few|17
TGTGCCAGCAGTGATCCATCACTAGCGGGAGTGAAGTATGAGCAGTTCTTC
CASSDPSLAGVKYEQFF
>TRBJ2-7|.|TRBV3-1|many|14
TGTGCCAGCAGCCCGGACGGTAGCTCCTACGAGCAGTACTTC
CASSPDGSSYEQYF
>TRBJ1-2|.|TRBV20-1|few|13
TGCAGTGCTATATATATGCCGGACTATGGCTACACCTTC
CSAIYMPDYGYTF
>TRBJ2-7|.|TRBV3-1|.|14
TGTGCCAGCAGCCCTCGGTGGGGGGCCTACGAGCAGTACTTC
CASSPRWGAYEQYF
>TRBJ2-1|TRBD1|TRBV3-1|few|14
TGTGCCAGCAGCCAGGCGACAGGGGGCTATGAGCAGTTCTTC
CASSQATGGYEQFF
>TRBJ1-1|.|TRBV5-1|many|13
TGCGCCAGCAGCTTCGACGGGAACACTGAAGCTTTCTTT
CASSFDGNTEAFF
>TRBJ1-2|.|TRBV5-1|few|15
TGCGCCAGCAGCTTAATCACGGAAACTAACTATGGCTACACCTTC
CASSLITETNYGYTF
>TRBJ2-7|.|TRBV4-2|.|16
TGTGCCAGCAGCCAAGAGGGACACCTATCTACGGTCGAGCAGTACTTC
CASSQEGHLSTVEQYF
>TRBJ2-1|TRBD2|TRBV5-1|many|15
TGCGCCAGCAGCTTGGTGCTAGCGGGGGCCAATGAGCAGTTCTTC
CASSLVLAGANEQFF
>TRBJ2-2|.|TRBV20-1|few|14
TGCAGTGCTAGAGAAGGGGCCAGGGCCGGGGAGCTGTTTTTT
CSAREGARAGELFF
>TRBJ2-7|.|TRBV11-3|.|13
TGTGCCAGCAGCTATTCAGGGTTAAGCGAGCAGTACTTC
CASSYSGLSEQYF